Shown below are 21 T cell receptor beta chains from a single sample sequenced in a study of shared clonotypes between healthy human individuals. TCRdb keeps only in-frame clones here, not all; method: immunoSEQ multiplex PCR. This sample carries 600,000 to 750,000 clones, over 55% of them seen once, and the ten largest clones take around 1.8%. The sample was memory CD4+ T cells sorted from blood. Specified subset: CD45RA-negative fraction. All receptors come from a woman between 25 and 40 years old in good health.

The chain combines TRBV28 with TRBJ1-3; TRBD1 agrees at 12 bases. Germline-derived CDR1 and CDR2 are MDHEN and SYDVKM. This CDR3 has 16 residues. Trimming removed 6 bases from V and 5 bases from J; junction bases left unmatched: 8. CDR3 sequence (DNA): TGTGCCAGCAGCCCGGGACAGGGGGCTCGGAGAAACACCATATATTTT. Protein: CASSPGQGARRNTIYF.

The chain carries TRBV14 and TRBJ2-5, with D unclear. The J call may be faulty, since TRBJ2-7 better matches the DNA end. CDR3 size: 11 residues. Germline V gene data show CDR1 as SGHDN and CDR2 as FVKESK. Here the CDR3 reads CASSQRGEQYF. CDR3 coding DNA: TGTGCCAGCAGCCAGCGAGGCGAGCAGTACTTC.

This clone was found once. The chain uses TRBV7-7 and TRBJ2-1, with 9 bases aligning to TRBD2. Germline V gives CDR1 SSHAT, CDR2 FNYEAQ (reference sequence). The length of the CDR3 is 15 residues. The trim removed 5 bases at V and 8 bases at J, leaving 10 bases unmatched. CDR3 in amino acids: CASSLTSGVNYEQFF. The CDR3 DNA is TGTGCCAGCAGCCTGACTAGCGGTGTGAACTATGAGCAGTTCTTC.

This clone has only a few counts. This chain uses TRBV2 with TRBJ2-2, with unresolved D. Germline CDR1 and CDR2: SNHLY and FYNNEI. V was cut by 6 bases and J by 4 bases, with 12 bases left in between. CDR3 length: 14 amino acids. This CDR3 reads CASRSQGRTGELFF. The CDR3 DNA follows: TGTGCCAGCAGGTCGCAAGGTCGCACCGGGGAGCTGTTTTTT.

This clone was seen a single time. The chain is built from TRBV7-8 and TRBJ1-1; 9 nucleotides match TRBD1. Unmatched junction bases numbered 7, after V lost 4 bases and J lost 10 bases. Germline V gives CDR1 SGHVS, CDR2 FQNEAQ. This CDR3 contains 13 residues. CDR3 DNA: TGTGCCAGCAGCTCCAACAAGGACAGGGGAGCTTTCTTT. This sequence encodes CASSSNKDRGAFF.

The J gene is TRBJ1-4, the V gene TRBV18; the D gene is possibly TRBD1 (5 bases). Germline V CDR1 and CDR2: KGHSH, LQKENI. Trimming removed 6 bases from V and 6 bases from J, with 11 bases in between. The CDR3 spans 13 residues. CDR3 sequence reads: CASSSQGDEKLFF. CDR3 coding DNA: TGTGCCAGCTCGTCGCAGGGTGATGAAAAACTGTTTTTT.

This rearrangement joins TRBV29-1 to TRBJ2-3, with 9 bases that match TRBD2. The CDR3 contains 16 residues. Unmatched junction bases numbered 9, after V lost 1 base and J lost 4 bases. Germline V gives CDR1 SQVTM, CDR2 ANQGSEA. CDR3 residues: CSVEGLGSGSPDTQYF. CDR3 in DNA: TGCAGCGTTGAAGGTCTTGGTAGCGGGAGCCCAGATACGCAGTATTTT.

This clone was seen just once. DNA of the CDR3: TGTGCCAGCAGCCGAAATCTAGAGAGGTCGTTCTTC. This encodes CASSRNLERSFF. This chain connects TRBV11-2 to TRBJ2-1; D gene uncertain. V was shortened by 5 bases and J by 15 bases, with 17 bases between the two germline ends. The CDR3 spans 12 residues. Germline V CDR1 and CDR2: SGHAT, FQNNGV.

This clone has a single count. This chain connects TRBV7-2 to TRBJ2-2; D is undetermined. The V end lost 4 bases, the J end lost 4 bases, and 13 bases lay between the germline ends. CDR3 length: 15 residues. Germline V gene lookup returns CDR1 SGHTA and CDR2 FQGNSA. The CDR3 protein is CASSSGLGTTGELFF. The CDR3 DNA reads TGTGCCAGCAGCTCGGGTCTGGGAACCACCGGGGAGCTGTTTTTT.

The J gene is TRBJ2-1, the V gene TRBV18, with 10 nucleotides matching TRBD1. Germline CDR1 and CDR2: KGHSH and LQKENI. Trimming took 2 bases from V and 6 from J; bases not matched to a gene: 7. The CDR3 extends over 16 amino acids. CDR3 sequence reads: CASSPMGQGFFNEQFF. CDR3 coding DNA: TGTGCCAGCTCACCAATGGGACAGGGGTTCTTCAATGAGCAGTTCTTC.

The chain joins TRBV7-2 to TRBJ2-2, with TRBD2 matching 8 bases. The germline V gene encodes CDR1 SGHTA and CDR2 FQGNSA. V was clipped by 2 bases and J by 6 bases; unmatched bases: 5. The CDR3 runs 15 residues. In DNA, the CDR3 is TGTGCCAGCAGCTTATGGAACGGGAGGGCCGGGGAGCTGTTTTTT. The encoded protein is CASSLWNGRAGELFF.

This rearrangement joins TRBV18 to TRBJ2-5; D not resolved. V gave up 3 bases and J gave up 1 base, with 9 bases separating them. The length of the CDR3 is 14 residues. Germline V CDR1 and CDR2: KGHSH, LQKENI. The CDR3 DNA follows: TGTGCCAGCTCACCCGGCGCCCCCCAAGAGACCCAGTACTTC. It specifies CASSPGAPQETQYF.

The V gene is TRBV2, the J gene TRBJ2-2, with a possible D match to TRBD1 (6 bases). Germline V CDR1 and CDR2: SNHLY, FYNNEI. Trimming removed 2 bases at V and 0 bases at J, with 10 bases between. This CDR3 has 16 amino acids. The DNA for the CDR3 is TGTGCCAGCAGTGAAAACAGGGACGCGAACACCGGGGAGCTGTTTTTT. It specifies CASSENRDANTGELFF.

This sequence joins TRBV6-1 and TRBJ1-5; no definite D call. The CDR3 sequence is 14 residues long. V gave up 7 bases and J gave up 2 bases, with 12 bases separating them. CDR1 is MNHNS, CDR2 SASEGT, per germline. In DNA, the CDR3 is TGTGCCAGCACCCTCCCCCTGGGCAATCAGCCCCAGCATTTT. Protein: CASTLPLGNQPQHF.

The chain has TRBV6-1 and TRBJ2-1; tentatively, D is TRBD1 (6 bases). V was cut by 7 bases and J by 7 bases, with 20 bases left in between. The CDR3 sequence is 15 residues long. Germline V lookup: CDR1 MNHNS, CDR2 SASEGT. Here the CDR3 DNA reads TGTGCCAGCACCAGAAGCCCGGGACAAAAGAATGAGCAGTTCTTC. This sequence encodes CASTRSPGQKNEQFF.

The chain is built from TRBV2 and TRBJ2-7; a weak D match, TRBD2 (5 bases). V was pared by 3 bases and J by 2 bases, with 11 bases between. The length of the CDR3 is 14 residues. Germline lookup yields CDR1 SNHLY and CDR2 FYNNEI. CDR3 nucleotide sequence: TGTGCCAGCAGTGAGAGCGGCCTCGCCTACGAGCAGTACTTC. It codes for CASSESGLAYEQYF.

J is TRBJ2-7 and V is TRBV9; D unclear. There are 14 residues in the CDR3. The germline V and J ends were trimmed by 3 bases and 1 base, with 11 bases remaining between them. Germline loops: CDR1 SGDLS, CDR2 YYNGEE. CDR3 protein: CASSDSGSSYEQYF. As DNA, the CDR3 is TGTGCCAGCAGCGATAGTGGCTCTTCCTACGAGCAGTACTTC.

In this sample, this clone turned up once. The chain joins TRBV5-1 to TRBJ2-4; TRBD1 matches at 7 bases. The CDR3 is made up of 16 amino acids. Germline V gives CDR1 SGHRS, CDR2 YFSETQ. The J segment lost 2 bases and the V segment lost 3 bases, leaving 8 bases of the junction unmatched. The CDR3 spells CASSSQGLGPKNIQYF. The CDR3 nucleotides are TGCGCCAGCAGCTCACAGGGGCTGGGGCCCAAAAACATTCAGTACTTC.

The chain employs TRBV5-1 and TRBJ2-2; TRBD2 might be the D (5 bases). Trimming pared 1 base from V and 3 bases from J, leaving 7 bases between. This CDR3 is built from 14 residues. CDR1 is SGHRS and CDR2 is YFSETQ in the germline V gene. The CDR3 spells CASSLMGDTGELFF. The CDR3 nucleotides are TGCGCCAGCAGCTTGATGGGAGACACCGGGGAGCTGTTTTTT.

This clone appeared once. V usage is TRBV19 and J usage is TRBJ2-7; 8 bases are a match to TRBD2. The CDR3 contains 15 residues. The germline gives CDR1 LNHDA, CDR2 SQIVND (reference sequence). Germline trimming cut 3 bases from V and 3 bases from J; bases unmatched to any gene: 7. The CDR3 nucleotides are TGTGCCAGTAGTATTTATGGTAGCGGGAACTACGAGCAGTACTTC. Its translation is CASSIYGSGNYEQYF.

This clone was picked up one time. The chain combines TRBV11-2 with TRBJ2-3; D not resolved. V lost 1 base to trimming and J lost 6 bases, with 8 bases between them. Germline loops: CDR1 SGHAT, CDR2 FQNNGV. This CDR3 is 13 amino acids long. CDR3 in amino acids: CASSLGQADTQYF. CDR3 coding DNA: TGTGCCAGCAGCTTAGGCCAGGCCGATACGCAGTATTTT.